The clone carrying this T cell receptor beta chain was observed a single time. Its antigen is still unknown. This CDR3 region has 19 residues. Trimming cost V 3 bases and J 0 bases, with 20 bases left between them. The V gene's germline CDR1 is ENHRY and CDR2 SYGVKD. This record belongs to a study of immune evolution from preneoplasia to lung adenocarcinoma. Study-level points and caveats: Later-stage lesions seemingly showed higher T cell density and diversity than normal lung.

Data came from immunoSEQ multiplex PCR; TCRdb stores just in-frame clones and leaves some out. The table has about 8,900 clones, roughly 73% seen once. Sequenced material: FFPE lung adenocarcinoma in situ tissue. The sequence was obtained from an older person with lung adenocarcinoma. The V gene is TRBV10-3, the J gene TRBJ2-2, with D perhaps matching TRBD2 (6 bases). In nucleotides, the CDR3 is TGTGCCATCAGTGAAGGCGGGATCTTGGGGAGGTCGAACACCGGGGAGCTGTTTTTT. Translating it yields CAISEGGILGRSNTGELFF.